This TCR beta chain comes out of a study of patients and donors after allogeneic stem cell transplantation (dated by TCRdb to the early 2020s). The library was prepared using RT-PCR. Instrument used: NextSeq 550. TCRdb reran the public reads through fastp at Q25 and MiXCR, keeping productive beta chains. Entries are consolidated by CDR3 protein sequence, retaining the most common genes and DNA. The table for this sample lists about 150,000 distinct CDR3 sequences; over 30% of them were counted only once. The top ten clones comprise 40% to 55% of the sample. V is cut back by 0 bases and J by 6 bases, with 4 bases in the junction unmatched. The germline V gene (reference sequence) supplies CDR1 DFQATT and CDR2 SNEGSKA. Measured from the cysteine to the phenylalanine, the CDR3 is 15 residues long. CDR3 DNA is the only sequence kept; it has 45 bases, read in frame from the first base. Regarding this clonotype: No antigen is known for it. Per-base qualities were not stored, and no clone one base away is much larger.

The source of this sequence is a human donor who was either an allogeneic HSCT recipient or a stem cell or donor lymphocyte infusion donor (not recorded which). It is not recorded whose cells these are; they may come from a transplant donor. Sequencing was done on a sample of blood, either unsorted or a sorted T cell fraction (not recorded which). The chain couples TRBV20-1 to TRBJ1-5; the central 11 bases match TRBD1. At the DNA level, the sequence is TGCAGTGCTAGAGATCAGGGACAGGGGGGTCAGCCCCAGCATTTT. Translated, it reads CSARDQGQGGQPQHF.